This TCR beta chain originates from a study of shared clonotypes between healthy human individuals. Whole-study context: CD4 naive and memory got three plates each, CD8 naive two, CD8 memory one. General study points: The study found lower generation probabilities in non-shared clonotypes than in those shared by all four donors. Sample collection involved blood only; tissue repertoires are likely different.

On this clone: Its target is not known.

Germline CDR1 reads SGHVS; CDR2 reads FNYEAQ. After removal of 5 bases from V and 2 bases from J, the junction contained 11 bases not matched to a gene. The CDR3 runs 18 residues. The DNA input per sorted-subset replicate PCR was approximately 210 ng, corresponding to roughly 31,000 T cell genomes. Here immunoSEQ multiplex PCR was the method, and the copy in TCRdb shows in-frame clones only, minus some. The sample lists about 2.3 million clones; 80% to 95% were seen once. The chain recombines TRBV7-6 with TRBJ2-7; 14 bases are shared with TRBD2. Sequenced material: naive CD4+ T cells from PBMCs. The subset here: CD45RA+ positively selected. The receptor was isolated from a man aged 18 to 30 in good health. Some clones in this sample may be carry-over from other donors' samples. CDR3 residues: CASSPAVGLAGGPYEQYF. The CDR3 coding sequence is TGTGCCAGCAGCCCTGCCGTAGGACTAGCGGGAGGCCCCTACGAGCAGTACTTC.